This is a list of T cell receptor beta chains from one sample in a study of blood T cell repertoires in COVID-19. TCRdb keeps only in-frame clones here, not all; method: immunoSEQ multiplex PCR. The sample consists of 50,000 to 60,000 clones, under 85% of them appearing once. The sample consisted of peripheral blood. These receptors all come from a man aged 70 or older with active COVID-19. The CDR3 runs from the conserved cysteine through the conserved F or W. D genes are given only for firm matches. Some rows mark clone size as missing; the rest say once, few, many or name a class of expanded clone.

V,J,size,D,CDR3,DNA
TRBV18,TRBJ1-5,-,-,CASSPPSQRFNQPQHF,TGTGCCAGCTCACCACCTTCACAGAGATTCAATCAGCCCCAGCATTTT
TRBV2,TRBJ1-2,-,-,CASSSTENYGYTF,TGTGCCAGCAGTTCGACAGAGAACTATGGCTACACCTTC
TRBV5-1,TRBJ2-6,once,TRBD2,CASNWAGLAGLSGANVLTF,TGCGCCAGCAATTGGGCCGGCCTAGCGGGGCTCTCTGGGGCCAACGTCCTGACTTTC
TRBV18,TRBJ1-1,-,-,CASSPPVSDTEAFF,TGTGCCAGCTCACCACCCGTCTCTGACACTGAAGCTTTCTTT
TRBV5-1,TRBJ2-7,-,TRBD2,CASSLGGTSSVYEQYF,TGCGCCAGCAGCTTGGGGGGGACTAGCTCGGTCTACGAGCAGTACTTC
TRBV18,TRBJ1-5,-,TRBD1,CASSPGQGAPRPNQPQHF,TGTGCCAGCTCACCGGGACAGGGGGCCCCACGGCCGAATCAGCCCCAGCATTTT
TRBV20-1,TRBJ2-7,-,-,CSASWRVLSYEQYF,TGCAGTGCTAGTTGGCGGGTTCTCTCCTACGAGCAGTACTTC
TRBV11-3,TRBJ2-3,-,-,CASSLGGSVADTQYF,TGTGCCAGCAGCTTAGGGGGTAGCGTCGCAGATACGCAGTATTTT
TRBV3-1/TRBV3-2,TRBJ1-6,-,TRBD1,CASSLGQGNSPLHF,TGTGCCAGCAGCCTAGGACAGGGGAATTCACCCCTCCACTTT
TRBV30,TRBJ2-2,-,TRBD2,CAWSVGLAGAGELFF,TGTGCCTGGAGTGTAGGACTAGCGGGGGCCGGGGAGCTGTTTTTT
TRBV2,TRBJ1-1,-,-,CASSEMQGMNTEAFF,TGTGCCAGCAGTGAAATGCAGGGAATGAACACTGAAGCTTTCTTT
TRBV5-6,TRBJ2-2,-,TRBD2,CASSHFGLAGAAERGELFF,TGTGCCAGCAGCCATTTTGGACTAGCGGGGGCCGCGGAGAGAGGGGAGCTGTTTTTT